Listed below are T cell receptor beta chains from one sample, sequenced in a study of T cells in Graves' hyperthyroidism and ophthalmopathy. MiXCR, applied by TCRdb to the multiplex PCR reads, yields one record per CDR3 protein. The sample carries a few hundred thousand distinct CDR3 sequences, around 42% recorded once. Sample: peripheral blood or thyroid tissue (not recorded which). The source is a young woman with Graves' hyperthyroidism. Each CDR3 is given with its conserved first and last residue. Each record gives: V gene, clone size, D gene, J gene, CDR3 DNA, CDR3 protein. The D gene is left open where the match is weak. Rows may omit the clone size; those that give it use once, few, many or a size class.

V: TRBV7-6; size: -; D: TRBD2; J: TRBJ2-7; DNA: TGTGCCAGCAGCAGTTTATCTCTAGCGGGAAGCGAGCAGTACTTC; CDR3: CASSSLSLAGSEQYF
V: TRBV7-3; size: many; D: -; J: TRBJ2-2; DNA: TGTGCCAGCAGCCCCACGGTAATGGGCACCGGGGAGCTGTTTTTT; CDR3: CASSPTVMGTGELFF
V: TRBV19; size: once; D: -; J: TRBJ2-7; DNA: TGTGCCTGGGCTTTGGACGCAGCCTACGAGCAGTACTTC; CDR3: CAWALDAAYEQYF
V: TRBV10-3; size: many; D: -; J: TRBJ2-7; DNA: TGTGCCATCAGTGACCCCCAGACCTACGAGCAGTACTTC; CDR3: CAISDPQTYEQYF
V: TRBV9; size: once; D: -; J: TRBJ1-2; DNA: TGTGCCAGCAGCGTAGCAGGGGCGCAGGAGAACTATGGCTACACCTTC; CDR3: CASSVAGAQENYGYTF
V: TRBV7-2; size: -; D: TRBD2; J: TRBJ2-5; DNA: TGTGCCAGCCCCTCGACTAGCGGGAGGGCGGGAACAGAGACCCAGTACTTC; CDR3: CASPSTSGRAGTETQYF
V: TRBV2; size: -; D: TRBD1; J: TRBJ1-5; DNA: TGTGCCAGCCGCGGGGGACAGGGAAGCAATCAGCCCCAGCATTTT; CDR3: CASRGGQGSNQPQHF
V: TRBV11-2; size: -; D: -; J: TRBJ2-2; DNA: TGTACCAGCAGCTTAGGGTTGGCCGGGGAGCCGTTTTTT; CDR3: CTSSLGLAGEPFF
V: TRBV7-6; size: -; D: -; J: TRBJ2-7; DNA: TGTGCCAGCAGCGGGACGACCGAGCAGTACTTC; CDR3: CASSGTTEQYF
V: TRBV20-1; size: many; D: -; J: TRBJ1-2; DNA: TGCAGTGCTAGAGTTCTCGGATCGGACTATGGCTACACCTTC; CDR3: CSARVLGSDYGYTF
V: TRBV9; size: -; D: -; J: TRBJ2-1; DNA: TGTGCCAGCAGCGTAGGTTGGGGACCTTACAATGAGCAGTTCTTC; CDR3: CASSVGWGPYNEQFF
V: TRBV7-6; size: many; D: -; J: TRBJ2-7; DNA: TGTGCCAGCAGCTTAGCGTCCCACTACGAGCAGTACTTC; CDR3: CASSLASHYEQYF
V: TRBV7-8; size: many; D: -; J: TRBJ1-4; DNA: TGTGCCAGCAGCCGCGCTAGGATTTGGGGGTTACAGAAGAATGAAAAACTGTTTTTT; CDR3: CASSRARIWGLQKNEKLFF
V: TRBV3-1; size: few; D: TRBD2; J: TRBJ2-5; DNA: TGTGCCAGCAGCCAAGATGGTCGGGGGGGCCAAGAGACCCAGTACTTC; CDR3: CASSQDGRGGQETQYF
V: TRBV18; size: few; D: TRBD1; J: TRBJ1-1; DNA: TGTGCCAGCTCCCCCGGGACAGGGTGGACTGAAGCTTTCTTT; CDR3: CASSPGTGWTEAFF
V: TRBV20-1; size: -; D: -; J: TRBJ2-2; DNA: TGCAGTGCTAGAGATGGCCAGGGGGAGCTGTTTTTT; CDR3: CSARDGQGELFF
V: TRBV7-2; size: -; D: -; J: TRBJ1-2; DNA: TGTGCCAGCAGCCCTACTCCAGGGGACTATGGCTACACCTTC; CDR3: CASSPTPGDYGYTF
V: TRBV2; size: few; D: -; J: TRBJ2-1; DNA: TGTGCCAGCAGTGTGGGGGGGGCACTTAGGAAGTTCTTC; CDR3: CASSVGGALRKFF
V: TRBV6-6; size: -; D: -; J: TRBJ1-5; DNA: TGTGCCAGCAGTTACTGGCCCCACTCCAGGGAAGGGAATCAGCCCCAGCATTTT; CDR3: CASSYWPHSREGNQPQHF
V: TRBV14; size: many; D: TRBD1; J: TRBJ2-5; DNA: TGTGCCAGCAGCCAAGATGGGGTCCGGGACAGCCGACAAGAGACCCAGTACTTC; CDR3: CASSQDGVRDSRQETQYF
V: TRBV12-3/TRBV12-4; size: many; D: -; J: TRBJ1-2; DNA: TGTGCCAGCAGTTCCCCACCGGGCGGGTATGGCTACACCTTC; CDR3: CASSSPPGGYGYTF
V: TRBV20-1; size: -; D: -; J: TRBJ2-2; DNA: TGCGGTGCTAGGGGCGGGTACACCGGGGAGCTGTTTTTT; CDR3: CGARGGYTGELFF